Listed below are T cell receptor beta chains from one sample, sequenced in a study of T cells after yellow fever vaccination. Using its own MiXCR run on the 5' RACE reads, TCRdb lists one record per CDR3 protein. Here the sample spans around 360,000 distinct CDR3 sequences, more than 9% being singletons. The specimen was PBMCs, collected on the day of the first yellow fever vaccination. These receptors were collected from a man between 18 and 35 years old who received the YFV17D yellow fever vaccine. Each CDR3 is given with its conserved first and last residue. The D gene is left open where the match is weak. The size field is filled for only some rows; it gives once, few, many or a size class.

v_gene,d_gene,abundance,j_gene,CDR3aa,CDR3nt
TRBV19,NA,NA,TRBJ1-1,CASSIDFGEGSPEAFF,TGTGCCAGTAGTATAGACTTCGGGGAAGGGAGCCCTGAAGCTTTCTTT
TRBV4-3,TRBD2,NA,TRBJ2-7,CASSQDRSGLVREQYF,TGCGCCAGCAGCCAAGATCGATCTGGACTAGTTAGGGAGCAGTACTTC
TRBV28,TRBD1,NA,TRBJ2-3,CASSLRTGYTDTQYF,TGTGCCAGCAGCCTACGGACAGGGTACACAGATACGCAGTATTTT
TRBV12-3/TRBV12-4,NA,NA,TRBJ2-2,CASRAQVTNTGELFF,TGTGCCAGCAGGGCACAGGTTACGAACACCGGGGAGCTGTTTTTT
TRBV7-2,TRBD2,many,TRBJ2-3,CASSQTSGENTQYF,TGTGCCAGCAGCCAGACTAGCGGGGAGAATACGCAGTATTTT
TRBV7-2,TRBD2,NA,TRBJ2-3,CASSSGLAGGRGDTQYF,TGTGCCAGCAGCTCAGGACTAGCGGGGGGGCGGGGGGATACGCAGTATTTT
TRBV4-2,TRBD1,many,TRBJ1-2,CASSRQNRGRTYGYTF,TGTGCCAGCAGCCGCCAGAACAGGGGGCGGACCTATGGCTACACCTTC
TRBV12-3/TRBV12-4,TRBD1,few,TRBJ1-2,CASSLGQGIYGYTF,TGTGCCAGCAGTTTGGGACAGGGAATCTATGGCTACACCTTC
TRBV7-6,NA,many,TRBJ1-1,CASSSLRAGDTEAFF,TGTGCCAGCAGCTCCCTAAGGGCAGGGGACACTGAAGCTTTCTTT
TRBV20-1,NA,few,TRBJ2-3,CSARGTNTADTQYF,TGCAGTGCTAGAGGGACCAACACCGCAGATACGCAGTATTTT
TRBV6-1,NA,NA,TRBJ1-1,CASTNWGGTEAFF,TGTGCCAGCACCAATTGGGGTGGGACTGAAGCTTTCTTT
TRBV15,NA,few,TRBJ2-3,CATSRGEGALHTDTQYF,TGTGCCACCAGCAGAGGGGAAGGCGCACTCCACACAGATACGCAGTATTTT
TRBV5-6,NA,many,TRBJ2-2,CASSRSRTGELFF,TGTGCCAGCAGCCGAAGTAGGACCGGGGAGCTGTTTTTT
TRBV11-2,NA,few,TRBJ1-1,CASSFRADTEAFF,TGTGCCAGCAGCTTTCGGGCGGACACTGAAGCTTTCTTT
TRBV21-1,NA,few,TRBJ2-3,CASSGTLGLAGVGDTQYF,TGTGCCAGCAGCGGAACTCTGGGACTAGCGGGGGTGGGAGATACGCAGTATTTT
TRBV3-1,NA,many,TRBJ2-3,CASSQGGGPSDTQYF,TGTGCCAGCAGCCAAGGCGGGGGCCCATCAGATACGCAGTATTTT
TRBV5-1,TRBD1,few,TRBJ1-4,CASSLGAGTGYEKLFF,TGCGCCAGCAGCTTGGGTGCCGGGACAGGGTATGAAAAACTGTTTTTT
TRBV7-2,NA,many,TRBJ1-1,CASTPSRWNTEAFF,TGTGCCAGCACCCCCTCCAGATGGAACACTGAAGCTTTCTTT
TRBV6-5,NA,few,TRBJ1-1,CASSFTDGNTEVFF,TGTGCCAGCAGTTTCACTGATGGAAACACTGAAGTTTTCTTT
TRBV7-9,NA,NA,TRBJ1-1,CASSLLEVGTEAFF,TGTGCCAGCAGCTTACTCGAGGTAGGCACTGAAGCTTTCTTT
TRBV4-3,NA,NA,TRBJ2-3,CASSQVGLDTQYF,TGCGCCAGCAGCCAAGTGGGGTTGGATACGCAGTATTTT
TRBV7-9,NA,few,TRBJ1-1,CASSFNREAFF,TGTGCCAGCAGCTTTAACAGGGAAGCTTTCTTT
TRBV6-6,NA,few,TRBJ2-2,CASLQGYTGELFF,TGTGCCAGCCTACAGGGCTACACCGGGGAGCTGTTTTTT
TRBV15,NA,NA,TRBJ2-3,CATRVSGTRTDTQYF,TGTGCCACCAGAGTTTCCGGGACTCGCACAGATACGCAGTATTTT
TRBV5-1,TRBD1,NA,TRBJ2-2,CASSFTGTGAPGELFF,TGCGCCAGCAGCTTTACCGGGACAGGGGCCCCCGGGGAGCTGTTTTTT
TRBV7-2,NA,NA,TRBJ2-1,CASPPSVGSYNEQFF,TGTGCCAGCCCCCCATCTGTTGGCTCCTACAATGAGCAGTTCTTC
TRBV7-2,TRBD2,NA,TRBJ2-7,CASSSWTSGGAREQYF,TGTGCCAGCAGCTCCTGGACTAGCGGGGGGGCACGTGAGCAGTACTTC
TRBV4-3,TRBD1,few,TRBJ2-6,CASSQAGGTGVFGANVLTF,TGCGCCAGCAGCCAAGCGGGCGGGACAGGGGTTTTTGGGGCCAACGTCCTGACTTTC
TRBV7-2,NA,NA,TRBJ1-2,CASSPRRDDYGYTF,TGTGCCAGCAGCCCCCGCAGGGACGACTATGGCTACACCTTC
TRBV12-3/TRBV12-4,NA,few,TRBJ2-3,CAIRSGDTDTQYF,TGTGCCATCCGAAGCGGTGACACAGATACGCAGTATTTT
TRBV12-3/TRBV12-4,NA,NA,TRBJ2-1,CASSPSWTGRDEQFF,TGTGCCAGCAGCCCATCGTGGACAGGGAGGGATGAGCAGTTCTTC
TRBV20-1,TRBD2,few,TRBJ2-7,CSASRSGDSYEQYF,TGCAGTGCTAGTCGTAGCGGGGATTCGTACGAGCAGTACTTC
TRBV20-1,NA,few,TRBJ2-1,CSARPGDSYNEQFF,TGCAGTGCTAGACCGGGAGACTCCTACAATGAGCAGTTCTTC
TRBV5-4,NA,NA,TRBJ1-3,CASSLPGRSSGNTIYF,TGTGCCAGCAGCCTCCCGGGCAGGAGCTCTGGAAACACCATATATTTT
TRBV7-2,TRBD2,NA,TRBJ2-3,CASSLSGGGAPDTQYF,TGTGCCAGCAGCTTAAGTGGCGGGGGGGCGCCAGATACGCAGTATTTT
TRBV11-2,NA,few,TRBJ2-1,CASRLGSGSYNEQFF,TGTGCCAGCAGGTTAGGGAGCGGGTCCTACAATGAGCAGTTCTTC
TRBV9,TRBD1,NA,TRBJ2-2,CASSASGTGDTGELFF,TGTGCCAGCAGCGCATCCGGGACAGGGGATACCGGGGAGCTGTTTTTT
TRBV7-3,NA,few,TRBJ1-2,CASSSVNSFGIEGYTF,TGTGCCAGCAGCTCTGTAAATTCGTTCGGTATCGAGGGCTACACCTTC
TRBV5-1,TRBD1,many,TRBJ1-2,CASSRDRGYGYTF,TGTGCCAGCAGTCGGGACAGGGGGTATGGCTACACCTTC
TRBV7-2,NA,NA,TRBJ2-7,CASSWSRQETYEQYF,TGTGCCAGCAGCTGGTCCCGACAGGAAACCTACGAGCAGTACTTC
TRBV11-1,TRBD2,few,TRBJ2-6,CASTWGGKFSSGANVLTF,TGTGCCAGCACCTGGGGGGGGAAATTTTCCTCTGGGGCCAACGTCCTGACTTTC
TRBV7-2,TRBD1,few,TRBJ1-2,CASSLGRQGADGYTF,TGTGCCAGCAGCTTAGGAAGACAGGGGGCTGATGGCTACACCTTC
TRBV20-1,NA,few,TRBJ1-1,CSAGAGLDTEAFF,TGCAGTGCCGGGGCAGGGCTGGACACTGAAGCTTTCTTT
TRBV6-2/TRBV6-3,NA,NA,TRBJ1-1,CASSYLGKNTEAFF,TGTGCCAGCAGTTACCTGGGAAAGAACACTGAAGCTTTCTTT
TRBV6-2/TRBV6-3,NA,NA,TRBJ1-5,CASSYAGAGNQPQHF,TGTGCCAGCAGTTACGCGGGGGCCGGCAATCAGCCCCAGCATTTT
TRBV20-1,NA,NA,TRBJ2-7,CSARAYEQYF,TGCAGTGCTAGGGCCTACGAGCAGTACTTC
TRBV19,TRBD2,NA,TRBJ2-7,CASSMAGVGEQYF,TGTGCCAGTAGTATGGCGGGGGTTGGCGAGCAGTACTTC
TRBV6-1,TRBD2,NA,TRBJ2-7,CASTPRPGLAGAPYEQYF,TGTGCCAGCACCCCCCGTCCGGGACTAGCGGGGGCACCCTACGAGCAGTACTTC
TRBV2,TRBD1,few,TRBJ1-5,CASTEGAQGDQPQHF,TGTGCCAGCACGGAGGGGGCACAGGGGGATCAGCCCCAGCATTTT
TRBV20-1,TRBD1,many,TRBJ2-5,CSARDLRQGAISAQYF,TGCAGTGCTAGAGATCTACGACAGGGGGCGATTTCTGCCCAGTACTTC
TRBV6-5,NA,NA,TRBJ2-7,CASSYSGRGGKDSYEQYF,TGTGCCAGCAGTTACTCGGGAAGGGGAGGAAAGGATTCCTACGAGCAGTACTTC
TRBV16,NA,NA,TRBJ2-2,CASSQSEGTGELFF,TGTGCCAGCAGCCAATCTGAGGGGACCGGGGAGCTGTTTTTT